This TCR beta chain was captured in a study of blood T cell repertoires in COVID-19. Study in general: PBMCs, B-cell-depleted T cells, or T cells were the source of the cDNA or gDNA that made up the material.

The ends were cut back, 0 bases at V and 9 bases at J, with 9 bases in the middle. CDR1 MNHNY and CDR2 SVGAGI come from the germline V gene (reference sequence). This CDR3 contains 13 residues. Assay: immunoSEQ multiplex PCR; the TCRdb copy retains only in-frame clones and omits some. The sample has around 130,000 clones, 85% to 90% seen once. This rearrangement joins TRBV6-6 to TRBJ2-1; a possible D gene is TRBD1 (5 bases). Sequenced sample: peripheral blood. The TCR originated in a woman over 75 with acute or convalescent COVID-19. The CDR3 is CASSYSTVSEQFF. For the CDR3, the DNA is TGTGCCAGCAGTTACTCGACAGTCTCTGAGCAGTTCTTC.